These T cell receptor beta chains were read from a single sample in a study of persistence of HIV-infected CD4 T cells. Which antigens these TCRs recognize remains unknown. Assay used: immunoSEQ multiplex PCR; TCRdb lists only in-frame clones, some missing. The data show approximately 15,000 clones, around 68% seen once. This specimen was CD4+ T cells sorted from PBMCs after roughly 19-hour stimulation, taken from a patient who received antiretroviral therapy. The receptors here all came from an adult man with HIV who was CMV-seropositive. CDR3s include the opening cysteine and the closing phenylalanine or tryptophan. D genes are given only for firm matches. Rows may omit the clone size; those that give it use once, few, many or a size class.

abundance: NA; len: 13; j_gene: TRBJ1-1; v_gene: TRBV6-5; d_gene: NA; CDR3aa: CASSRTENTEAFF; CDR3nt: TGTGCCAGCTCTAGGACAGAGAACACTGAAGCTTTCTTT
abundance: NA; len: 15; j_gene: TRBJ2-7; v_gene: TRBV6-5; d_gene: NA; CDR3aa: CASSRGITTNFEQYF; CDR3nt: TGTGCCAGCAGTAGAGGCATAACGACAAACTTTGAGCAGTACTTC
abundance: NA; len: 14; j_gene: TRBJ2-1; v_gene: TRBV28; d_gene: NA; CDR3aa: CASSSQQGWREQFF; CDR3nt: TGTGCCAGCAGTTCCCAGCAGGGTTGGCGTGAGCAGTTCTTC
abundance: once; len: 15; j_gene: TRBJ2-3; v_gene: TRBV3-1/TRBV3-2; d_gene: NA; CDR3aa: CASSQGGAGTDTQYF; CDR3nt: TGTGCCAGCAGCCAAGGGGGCGCGGGCACAGATACGCAGTATTTT
abundance: NA; len: 15; j_gene: TRBJ1-5; v_gene: TRBV9; d_gene: TRBD1; CDR3aa: CASSTGTGRTQPQHF; CDR3nt: TGTGCCAGCAGCACAGGGACAGGGCGGACTCAGCCCCAGCATTTT
abundance: NA; len: 13; j_gene: TRBJ2-1; v_gene: TRBV2; d_gene: TRBD1; CDR3aa: CASNRQGYNEQFF; CDR3nt: TGTGCCAGTAATAGACAGGGTTACAATGAGCAGTTCTTC
abundance: few; len: 14; j_gene: TRBJ2-3; v_gene: TRBV11-2; d_gene: NA; CDR3aa: CASSALGGTDTQYF; CDR3nt: TGTGCCAGCAGCGCATTAGGGGGCACAGATACGCAGTATTTT
abundance: NA; len: 15; j_gene: TRBJ2-2; v_gene: TRBV6-5; d_gene: TRBD1; CDR3aa: CASRQRQGATGELFF; CDR3nt: TGTGCCAGCAGGCAAAGACAGGGTGCGACCGGGGAGCTGTTTTTT
abundance: once; len: 15; j_gene: TRBJ2-3; v_gene: TRBV9; d_gene: TRBD1; CDR3aa: CASSVAGTATDTQYF; CDR3nt: TGTGCCAGCAGCGTAGCCGGGACAGCTACAGATACGCAGTATTTT
abundance: few; len: 13; j_gene: TRBJ1-2; v_gene: TRBV6-6; d_gene: NA; CDR3aa: CASSVTGPGGYTF; CDR3nt: TGTGCCAGCAGTGTGACAGGACCTGGTGGCTACACCTTC
abundance: NA; len: 17; j_gene: TRBJ2-3; v_gene: TRBV7-9; d_gene: NA; CDR3aa: CASSNLLGRSSTDTQYF; CDR3nt: TGTGCCAGCAGTAACCTTCTTGGGCGCTCTAGCACAGATACGCAGTATTTT
abundance: NA; len: 15; j_gene: TRBJ2-1; v_gene: TRBV2; d_gene: NA; CDR3aa: CASSEGQGSYNEQFF; CDR3nt: TGTGCCAGCAGTGAAGGGCAGGGTTCCTACAATGAGCAGTTCTTC
abundance: few; len: 14; j_gene: TRBJ1-5; v_gene: TRBV28; d_gene: NA; CDR3aa: CASSVTGLNQPQHF; CDR3nt: TGTGCCAGCAGCGTAACAGGGCTCAATCAGCCCCAGCATTTT
abundance: NA; len: 13; j_gene: TRBJ1-6; v_gene: TRBV6-1; d_gene: NA; CDR3aa: CASSEMQTTSLHF; CDR3nt: TGTGCCAGCAGTGAAATGCAAACCACCTCCCTCCACTTT
abundance: NA; len: 16; j_gene: TRBJ2-3; v_gene: TRBV28; d_gene: NA; CDR3aa: CASSPNKQGTVDTQYF; CDR3nt: TGTGCCAGCAGTCCGAACAAACAGGGGACTGTAGATACGCAGTATTTT
abundance: NA; len: 15; j_gene: TRBJ1-4; v_gene: TRBV19; d_gene: TRBD1; CDR3aa: CASSKTGGTNEKLFF; CDR3nt: TGTGCCAGTAGTAAGACAGGGGGAACTAATGAAAAACTGTTTTTT
abundance: NA; len: 14; j_gene: TRBJ1-1; v_gene: TRBV20-1; d_gene: NA; CDR3aa: CSASAQVSNTEAFF; CDR3nt: TGCAGTGCTAGTGCACAGGTTTCGAACACTGAAGCTTTCTTT
abundance: NA; len: 13; j_gene: TRBJ1-5; v_gene: TRBV29-1; d_gene: TRBD1; CDR3aa: CSVLTGAGQPQHF; CDR3nt: TGCAGCGTACTAACAGGGGCAGGTCAGCCCCAGCATTTT
abundance: NA; len: 14; j_gene: TRBJ1-5; v_gene: TRBV6-5; d_gene: NA; CDR3aa: CASRSQGRDQPQHF; CDR3nt: TGTGCCAGCCGAAGTCAGGGTAGAGATCAGCCCCAGCATTTT
abundance: NA; len: 16; j_gene: TRBJ1-1; v_gene: TRBV6-6; d_gene: NA; CDR3aa: CASSWFAEGLNTEAFF; CDR3nt: TGTGCCAGCAGTTGGTTCGCGGAGGGCCTGAACACTGAAGCTTTCTTT
abundance: NA; len: 17; j_gene: TRBJ2-6; v_gene: TRBV7-2; d_gene: NA; CDR3aa: CASSLGGRAKGANVLTF; CDR3nt: TGTGCCAGCAGCTTAGGAGGCAGGGCAAAGGGGGCCAACGTCCTGACTTTC
abundance: NA; len: 14; j_gene: TRBJ1-1; v_gene: TRBV5-1; d_gene: NA; CDR3aa: CASSSGGMGSEAFF; CDR3nt: TGCGCCAGCAGCTCTGGAGGGATGGGCTCTGAAGCTTTCTTT
abundance: NA; len: 13; j_gene: TRBJ1-5; v_gene: TRBV28; d_gene: NA; CDR3aa: CASSLVTGRPQHF; CDR3nt: TGTGCCAGCAGTTTGGTCACAGGCCGGCCCCAGCATTTT
abundance: NA; len: 13; j_gene: TRBJ1-5; v_gene: TRBV7-2; d_gene: NA; CDR3aa: CASSGGAGQPQHF; CDR3nt: TGTGCCAGCAGCGGTGGGGCGGGTCAGCCCCAGCATTTT
abundance: few; len: 16; j_gene: TRBJ2-1; v_gene: TRBV18; d_gene: NA; CDR3aa: CASSPSLAGGGDEQFF; CDR3nt: TGTGCCAGCTCACCCTCCCTGGCCGGGGGCGGCGATGAGCAGTTCTTC
abundance: once; len: 16; j_gene: TRBJ1-2; v_gene: TRBV6-5; d_gene: NA; CDR3aa: CASSYTGTQANYGYTF; CDR3nt: TGTGCCAGCAGTTACACCGGGACTCAAGCTAACTATGGCTACACCTTC
abundance: NA; len: 13; j_gene: TRBJ2-7; v_gene: TRBV25-1; d_gene: TRBD1; CDR3aa: CASMGQAFYEQYF; CDR3nt: TGTGCCAGCATGGGACAGGCTTTTTACGAGCAGTACTTC
abundance: NA; len: 11; j_gene: TRBJ1-2; v_gene: TRBV30; d_gene: NA; CDR3aa: CAFSGNYGYTF; CDR3nt: TGTGCCTTCTCAGGGAACTATGGCTACACCTTC
abundance: NA; len: 14; j_gene: TRBJ1-2; v_gene: TRBV28; d_gene: NA; CDR3aa: CASSIPQGNYGYTF; CDR3nt: TGTGCCAGCAGTATTCCGCAGGGAAACTATGGCTACACCTTC
abundance: NA; len: 14; j_gene: TRBJ2-7; v_gene: TRBV10-2; d_gene: NA; CDR3aa: CASHPGGSTYEQYF; CDR3nt: TGCGCCAGCCACCCGGGCGGGTCAACCTACGAGCAGTACTTC
abundance: few; len: 14; j_gene: TRBJ2-7; v_gene: TRBV12-5; d_gene: NA; CDR3aa: CASGFQTGNYEQYF; CDR3nt: TGTGCTAGTGGTTTCCAGACAGGAAACTACGAGCAGTACTTC
abundance: NA; len: 12; j_gene: TRBJ2-7; v_gene: TRBV10-2; d_gene: NA; CDR3aa: CASSDWGYEQYF; CDR3nt: TGCGCCAGCAGTGATTGGGGTTACGAGCAGTACTTC
abundance: once; len: 15; j_gene: TRBJ1-1; v_gene: TRBV7-2; d_gene: NA; CDR3aa: CASSLASLQNTEAFF; CDR3nt: TGTGCCAGCAGCTTAGCGTCTTTACAGAACACTGAAGCTTTCTTT
abundance: NA; len: 12; j_gene: TRBJ2-7; v_gene: TRBV30; d_gene: NA; CDR3aa: CAGSGSSYEQYF; CDR3nt: TGTGCCGGCAGTGGGAGCTCCTACGAGCAGTACTTC
abundance: NA; len: 20; j_gene: TRBJ1-6; v_gene: TRBV27; d_gene: TRBD1; CDR3aa: CASSLQGAVFSTANNSPLHF; CDR3nt: TGTGCCAGCAGTTTACAGGGGGCGGTCTTTTCTACGGCCAATAATTCACCCCTCCACTTT
abundance: few; len: 17; j_gene: TRBJ2-3; v_gene: TRBV6-4; d_gene: TRBD2; CDR3aa: CASSDSIAGGPLGTQYF; CDR3nt: TGTGCCAGCAGTGACTCGATAGCGGGGGGCCCCCTGGGTACGCAGTATTTT
abundance: NA; len: 12; j_gene: TRBJ2-2; v_gene: TRBV11-3; d_gene: NA; CDR3aa: CASSRMTGELFF; CDR3nt: TGTGCCAGCAGCCGGATGACCGGGGAGCTGTTTTTT
abundance: NA; len: 16; j_gene: TRBJ1-1; v_gene: TRBV6-5; d_gene: NA; CDR3aa: CASSYYMGVEYTEAFF; CDR3nt: TGTGCCAGCAGTTATTACATGGGGGTTGAGTACACTGAAGCTTTCTTT
abundance: NA; len: 13; j_gene: TRBJ1-1; v_gene: TRBV5-1; d_gene: NA; CDR3aa: CASSYGLGTEAFF; CDR3nt: TGCGCCAGCAGCTACGGGCTGGGCACTGAAGCTTTCTTT
abundance: NA; len: 15; j_gene: TRBJ1-4; v_gene: TRBV6-1; d_gene: NA; CDR3aa: CASSEMGQLYEKLFF; CDR3nt: TGTGCCAGCAGTGAAATGGGGCAGCTCTATGAAAAACTGTTTTTT
abundance: NA; len: 15; j_gene: TRBJ2-7; v_gene: TRBV2; d_gene: TRBD2; CDR3aa: CASSELRGGVDEQYF; CDR3nt: TGTGCCAGCAGTGAACTCCGGGGGGGCGTCGACGAGCAGTACTTC
abundance: NA; len: 15; j_gene: TRBJ2-4; v_gene: TRBV9; d_gene: TRBD1; CDR3aa: CASSDRTGGKNIQYF; CDR3nt: TGTGCCAGCAGCGACCGGACAGGGGGCAAAAACATTCAGTACTTC
abundance: NA; len: 15; j_gene: TRBJ2-1; v_gene: TRBV19; d_gene: TRBD1; CDR3aa: CASSMGVTGLGEQFF; CDR3nt: TGTGCCAGTAGTATGGGGGTGACAGGGCTCGGTGAGCAGTTCTTC
abundance: NA; len: 14; j_gene: TRBJ2-5; v_gene: TRBV4-1; d_gene: TRBD1; CDR3aa: CASSHVTGGETQYF; CDR3nt: TGCGCCAGCAGCCATGTGACAGGGGGAGAGACCCAGTACTTC
abundance: once; len: 16; j_gene: TRBJ1-6; v_gene: TRBV11-2; d_gene: NA; CDR3aa: CASSLGGRGVRAPLHF; CDR3nt: TGTGCCAGCAGCTTAGGGGGTAGGGGTGTTAGGGCACCCCTCCACTTT
abundance: NA; len: 15; j_gene: TRBJ2-7; v_gene: TRBV7-6; d_gene: TRBD1; CDR3aa: CASSLEGQFSYEQYF; CDR3nt: TGTGCCAGCAGCTTAGAGGGACAGTTCTCCTACGAGCAGTACTTC
abundance: NA; len: 18; j_gene: TRBJ1-3; v_gene: TRBV6-6; d_gene: NA; CDR3aa: CASSPGWGLIPTGNTIYF; CDR3nt: TGTGCCAGCAGTCCGGGATGGGGTCTTATTCCTACTGGAAACACCATATATTTT
abundance: once; len: 14; j_gene: TRBJ2-1; v_gene: TRBV6-5; d_gene: NA; CDR3aa: CASRRDWGDDEQFF; CDR3nt: TGTGCCAGCAGGCGGGACTGGGGAGATGATGAGCAGTTCTTC
abundance: NA; len: 14; j_gene: TRBJ1-1; v_gene: TRBV29-1; d_gene: NA; CDR3aa: CSVERAGTSTEAFF; CDR3nt: TGCAGCGTTGAGCGGGCCGGAACATCCACTGAAGCTTTCTTT
abundance: once; len: 12; j_gene: TRBJ1-1; v_gene: TRBV11-2; d_gene: TRBD1; CDR3aa: CASSQDRSEAFF; CDR3nt: TGTGCCAGCAGCCAGGACAGGAGTGAAGCTTTCTTT
abundance: NA; len: 15; j_gene: TRBJ1-2; v_gene: TRBV28; d_gene: NA; CDR3aa: CASSFWDKNNYGYTF; CDR3nt: TGTGCCAGCAGTTTCTGGGACAAAAATAACTATGGCTACACCTTC
abundance: NA; len: 15; j_gene: TRBJ1-1; v_gene: TRBV21-1; d_gene: NA; CDR3aa: CASSSWYEGNTEAFF; CDR3nt: TGTGCCAGCAGCTCGTGGTACGAGGGGAACACTGAAGCTTTCTTT
abundance: NA; len: 12; j_gene: TRBJ2-3; v_gene: TRBV2; d_gene: NA; CDR3aa: CASSVRGDTQYF; CDR3nt: TGTGCCAGCAGTGTTCGGGGCGATACGCAGTATTTT
abundance: few; len: 14; j_gene: TRBJ2-3; v_gene: TRBV9; d_gene: NA; CDR3aa: CASSTGRSTDTQYF; CDR3nt: TGTGCCAGCAGCACGGGACGGAGCACAGATACGCAGTATTTT
abundance: NA; len: 15; j_gene: TRBJ1-4; v_gene: TRBV28; d_gene: NA; CDR3aa: CASSLVGTTNEKLFF; CDR3nt: TGTGCCAGCAGTTTAGTTGGGACAACTAATGAAAAACTGTTTTTT
abundance: NA; len: 15; j_gene: TRBJ2-7; v_gene: TRBV19; d_gene: NA; CDR3aa: CASSILLSGSYEQYF; CDR3nt: TGTGCCAGTAGTATCTTGCTTAGCGGATCCTACGAGCAGTACTTC
abundance: few; len: 15; j_gene: TRBJ2-7; v_gene: TRBV21-1; d_gene: NA; CDR3aa: CASSKLVGTGSEQYF; CDR3nt: NA
abundance: few; len: 15; j_gene: TRBJ2-3; v_gene: TRBV5-1; d_gene: NA; CDR3aa: CASSLAGTDTDTQYF; CDR3nt: TGCGCCAGCAGCTTGGCGGGGACCGACACAGATACGCAGTATTTT
abundance: NA; len: 17; j_gene: TRBJ2-2; v_gene: TRBV24-1; d_gene: NA; CDR3aa: CATSGQWAGENTGELFF; CDR3nt: TGTGCCACCAGTGGGCAATGGGCAGGCGAAAACACCGGGGAGCTGTTTTTT